One sample yielded the 4 T cell receptor beta chains listed below, sequenced in a study of cytomegalovirus exposure and HLA in healthy donors. A multiplex PCR was run with 60 Vbeta primers and 13 Jbeta primers. Data came from immunoSEQ multiplex PCR; TCRdb stores just in-frame clones and leaves some out. This repertoire comprises tens of thousands of clones; its ten largest clones make up under 20%. The sequencing sample was made of PBMCs. The source is a male donor in good health and CMV-seropositive.

CDR3 sequence (DNA): TGTGCCAGCAGCGTAGTAGGGGAATCCTACGAGCAGTACTTC. As protein: CASSVVGESYEQYF. The V call is TRBV9, the J call TRBJ2-7; a weak D match, TRBD1 (5 bases). Between the trimmed V and J ends, which lost 0 bases and 1 base, there was a span of 8 bases. Per germline, CDR1 SGDLS and CDR2 YYNGEE. CDR3 size: 14 residues.

The chain links TRBV28 to TRBJ1-5; D is unresolved. V lost 2 bases and J 6 bases, leaving 14 bases between the germline ends. This CDR3 is built from 15 residues. Germline lookup yields CDR1 MDHEN and CDR2 SYDVKM. CDR3 in DNA: TGTGCCAGCAGTTTACGAGAGGCGCTCAGTCAGCCCCAGCATTTT. It is translated as CASSLREALSQPQHF.

The rearrangement uses TRBV7-8 and TRBJ1-1; TRBD1 is a possible D gene (6 bases). Germline V gene sequence: CDR1 SGHVS, CDR2 FQNEAQ. V was clipped by 5 bases and J by 1 base, with 11 bases between them. There are 14 residues in the CDR3. CDR3 residues: CASSINRANTEAFF. The CDR3 nucleotides read TGTGCCAGCAGCATTAACAGGGCGAACACTGAAGCTTTCTTT.

The gene calls are TRBV29-1 and TRBJ1-1; D is perhaps TRBD1 (5 bases). The CDR3 totals 11 residues. V was shortened by 7 bases and J by 10 bases, with 16 bases between the two germline ends. Per the germline V gene, CDR1 is SQVTM and CDR2 is ANQGSEA. CDR3 coding DNA: TGCAGCGCCGGACACGTTACGGCAGCTTTCTTT. Encoded protein: CSAGHVTAAFF.